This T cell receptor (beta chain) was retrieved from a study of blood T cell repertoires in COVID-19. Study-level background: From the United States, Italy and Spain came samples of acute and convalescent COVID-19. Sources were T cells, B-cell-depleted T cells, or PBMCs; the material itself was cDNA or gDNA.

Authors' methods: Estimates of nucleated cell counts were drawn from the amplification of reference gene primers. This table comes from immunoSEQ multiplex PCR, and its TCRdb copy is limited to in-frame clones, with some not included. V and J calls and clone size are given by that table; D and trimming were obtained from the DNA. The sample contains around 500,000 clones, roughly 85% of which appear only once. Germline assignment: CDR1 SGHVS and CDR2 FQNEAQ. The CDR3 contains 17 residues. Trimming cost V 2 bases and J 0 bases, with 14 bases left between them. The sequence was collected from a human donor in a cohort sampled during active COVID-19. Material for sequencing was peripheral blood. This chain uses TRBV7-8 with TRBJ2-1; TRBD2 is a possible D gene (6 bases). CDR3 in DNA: TGTGCCAGCAGCTTATCGGGAGCCGCTGGCTCCTACAATGAGCAGTTCTTC. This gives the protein CASSLSGAAGSYNEQFF.